This TCR beta chain was retrieved from a study of CD4 and CD8 cells across lung adenocarcinoma regions. The CDR3 spans 15 residues. V gave up 4 bases and J gave up 4 bases, with 16 bases separating them. Germline CDR1 and CDR2: MNHEY and SVGAGI. Each CDR3 protein gets one entry after TCRdb re-called the PCR reads with MiXCR. Of over 8,500 distinct CDR3 sequences in the sample, approximately 58% were seen once. Sequencing was carried out using CD8+ T cells from the margin of a lung tumor. This sequence joins TRBV6-5 and TRBJ1-2; the D is unclear. The sequence was collected from a male donor with lung adenocarcinoma. The CD4 and CD8 labels of this study may be unreliable. The CDR3 reads CASSSTRGGAYGYTF. CDR3 DNA: TGTGCCAGCAGTTCCACCCGAGGAGGCGCCTATGGCTACACCTTC.